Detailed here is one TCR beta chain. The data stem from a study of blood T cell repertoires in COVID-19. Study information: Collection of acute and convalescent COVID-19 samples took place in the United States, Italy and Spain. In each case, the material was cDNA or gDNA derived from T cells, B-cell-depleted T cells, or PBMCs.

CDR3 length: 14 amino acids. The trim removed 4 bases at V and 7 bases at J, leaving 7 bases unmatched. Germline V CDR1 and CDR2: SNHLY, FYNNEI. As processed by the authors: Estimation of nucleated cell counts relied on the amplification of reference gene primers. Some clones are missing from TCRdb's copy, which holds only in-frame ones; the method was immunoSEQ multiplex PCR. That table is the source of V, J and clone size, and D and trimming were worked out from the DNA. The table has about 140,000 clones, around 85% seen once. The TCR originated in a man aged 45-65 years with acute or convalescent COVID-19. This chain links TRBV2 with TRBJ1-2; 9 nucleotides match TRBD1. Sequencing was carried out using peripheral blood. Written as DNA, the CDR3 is TGTGCCAGCAGTGCTGACAGGGGGGAGGGTGGCTACACCTTC. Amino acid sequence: CASSADRGEGGYTF.